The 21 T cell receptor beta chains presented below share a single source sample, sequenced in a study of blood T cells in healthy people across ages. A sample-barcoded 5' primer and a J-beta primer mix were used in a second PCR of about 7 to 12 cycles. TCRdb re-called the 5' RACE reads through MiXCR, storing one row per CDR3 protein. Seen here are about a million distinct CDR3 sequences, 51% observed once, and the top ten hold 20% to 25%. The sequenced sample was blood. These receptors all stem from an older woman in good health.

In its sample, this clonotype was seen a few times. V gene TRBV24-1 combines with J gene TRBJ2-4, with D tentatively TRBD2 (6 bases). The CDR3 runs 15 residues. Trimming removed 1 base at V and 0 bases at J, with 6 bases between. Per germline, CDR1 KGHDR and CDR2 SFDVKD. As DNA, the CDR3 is TGTGCCACCAGTGATTTCGGGGGAGCCAAAAACATTCAGTACTTC. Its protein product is CATSDFGGAKNIQYF.

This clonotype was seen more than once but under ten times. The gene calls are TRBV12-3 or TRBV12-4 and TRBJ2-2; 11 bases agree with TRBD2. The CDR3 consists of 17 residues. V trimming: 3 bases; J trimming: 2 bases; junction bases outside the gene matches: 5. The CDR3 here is CASSLGLAATNTGELFF. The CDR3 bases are TGTGCCAGCAGTTTGGGACTAGCGGCCACTAACACCGGGGAGCTGTTTTTT.

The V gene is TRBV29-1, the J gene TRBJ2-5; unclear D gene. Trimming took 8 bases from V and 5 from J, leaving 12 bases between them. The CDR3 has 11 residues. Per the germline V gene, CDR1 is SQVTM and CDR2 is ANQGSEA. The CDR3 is CSLLLLETQYF. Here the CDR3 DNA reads TGCAGCCTCCTTCTTTTGGAGACCCAGTACTTC.

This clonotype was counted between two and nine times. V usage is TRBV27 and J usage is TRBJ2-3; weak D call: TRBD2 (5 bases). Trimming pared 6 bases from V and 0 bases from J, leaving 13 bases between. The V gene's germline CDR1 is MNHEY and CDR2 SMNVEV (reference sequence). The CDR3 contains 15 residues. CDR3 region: CASSTGWTSTDTQYF. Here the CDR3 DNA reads TGTGCCAGCAGCACGGGGTGGACTAGCACAGATACGCAGTATTTT.

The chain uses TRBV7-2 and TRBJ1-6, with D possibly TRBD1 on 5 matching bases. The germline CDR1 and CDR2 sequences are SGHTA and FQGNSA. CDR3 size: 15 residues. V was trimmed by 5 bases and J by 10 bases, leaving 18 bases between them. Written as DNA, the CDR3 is TGTGCCAGCAGCCCCGGGGGGGGAGTAGGCTCACCCCTCCACTTT. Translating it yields CASSPGGGVGSPLHF.

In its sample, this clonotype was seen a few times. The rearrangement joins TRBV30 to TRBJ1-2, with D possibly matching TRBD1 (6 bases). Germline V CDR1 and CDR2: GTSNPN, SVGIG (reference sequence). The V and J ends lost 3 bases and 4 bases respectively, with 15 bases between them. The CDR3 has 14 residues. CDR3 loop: CAWSAPGERYGYTF. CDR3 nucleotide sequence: TGTGCCTGGAGCGCCCCAGGGGAACGCTATGGCTACACCTTC.

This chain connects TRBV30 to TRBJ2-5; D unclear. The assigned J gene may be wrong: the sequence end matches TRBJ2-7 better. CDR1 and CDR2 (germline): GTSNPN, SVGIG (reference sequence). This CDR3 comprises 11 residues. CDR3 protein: CAWSVVYEQYF. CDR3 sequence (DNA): TGTGCCTGGAGTGTGGTCTACGAGCAGTACTTC.

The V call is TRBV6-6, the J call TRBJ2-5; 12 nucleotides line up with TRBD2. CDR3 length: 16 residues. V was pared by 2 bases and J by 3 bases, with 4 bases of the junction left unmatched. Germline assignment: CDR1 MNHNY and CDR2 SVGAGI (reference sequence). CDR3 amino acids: CASSYPRLAGEETQYF. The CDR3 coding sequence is TGTGCCAGCAGTTACCCCCGACTAGCGGGGGAAGAGACCCAGTACTTC.

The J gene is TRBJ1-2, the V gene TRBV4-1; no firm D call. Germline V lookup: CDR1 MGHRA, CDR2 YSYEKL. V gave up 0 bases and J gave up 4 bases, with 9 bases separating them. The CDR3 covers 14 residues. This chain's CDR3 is CASSQEGPSYGYTF. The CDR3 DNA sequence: TGCGCCAGCAGCCAAGAAGGGCCTTCCTATGGCTACACCTTC.

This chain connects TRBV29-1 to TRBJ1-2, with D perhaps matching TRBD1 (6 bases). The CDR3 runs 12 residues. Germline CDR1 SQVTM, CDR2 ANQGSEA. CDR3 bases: TGCAGTGCAACAGGGTTAAACTATGGCTACACCTTC. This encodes CSATGLNYGYTF.

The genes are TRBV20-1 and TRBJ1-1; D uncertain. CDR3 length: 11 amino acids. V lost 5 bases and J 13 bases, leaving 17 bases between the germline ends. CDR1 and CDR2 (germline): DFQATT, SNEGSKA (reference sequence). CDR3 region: CSAEVVEFVFF. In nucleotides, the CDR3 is TGCAGTGCTGAAGTTGTCGAGTTCGTTTTCTTT.

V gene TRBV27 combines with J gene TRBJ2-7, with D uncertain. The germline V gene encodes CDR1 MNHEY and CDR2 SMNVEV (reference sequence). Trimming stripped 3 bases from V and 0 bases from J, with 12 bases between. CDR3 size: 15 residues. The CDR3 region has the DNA TGTGCCAGCAGTTTGGTTGGGTTTAGCTCCTACGAGCAGTACTTC. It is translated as CASSLVGFSSYEQYF.

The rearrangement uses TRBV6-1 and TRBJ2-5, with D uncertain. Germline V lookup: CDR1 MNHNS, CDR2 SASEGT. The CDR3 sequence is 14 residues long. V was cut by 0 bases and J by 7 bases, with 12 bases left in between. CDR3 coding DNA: TGTGCCAGCAGTGAAGCCCGTTCGTTGGGGACCCAGTACTTC. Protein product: CASSEARSLGTQYF.

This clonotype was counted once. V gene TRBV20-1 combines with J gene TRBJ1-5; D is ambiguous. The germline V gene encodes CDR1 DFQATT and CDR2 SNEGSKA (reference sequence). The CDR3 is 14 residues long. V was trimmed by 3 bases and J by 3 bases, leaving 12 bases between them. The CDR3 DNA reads TGCAGTGCTAGTAGGGCAGGAGTCAATCAGCCCCAGCATTTT. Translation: CSASRAGVNQPQHF.

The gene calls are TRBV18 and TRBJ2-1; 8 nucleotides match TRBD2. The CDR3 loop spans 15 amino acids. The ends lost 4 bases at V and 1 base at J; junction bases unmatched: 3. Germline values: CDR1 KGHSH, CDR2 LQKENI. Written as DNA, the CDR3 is TGTGCCAGCTCACTACTAGCGGAGTCCTACAATGAGCAGTTCTTC. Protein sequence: CASSLLAESYNEQFF.

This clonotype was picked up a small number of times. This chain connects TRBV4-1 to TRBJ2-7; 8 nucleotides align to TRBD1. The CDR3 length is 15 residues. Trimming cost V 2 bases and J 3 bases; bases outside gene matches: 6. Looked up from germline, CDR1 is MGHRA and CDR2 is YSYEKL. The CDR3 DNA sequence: TGCGCCAGCAGCCAACCCGGGACAGGAGACTACGAGCAGTACTTC. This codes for CASSQPGTGDYEQYF.

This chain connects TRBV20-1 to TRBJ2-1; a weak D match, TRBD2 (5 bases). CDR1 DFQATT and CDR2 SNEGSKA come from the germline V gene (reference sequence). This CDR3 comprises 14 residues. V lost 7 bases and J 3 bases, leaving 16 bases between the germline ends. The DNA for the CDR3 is TGCAGTGGAGTTGCCAGCCGGGGCTACAATGAGCAGTTCTTC. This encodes CSGVASRGYNEQFF.

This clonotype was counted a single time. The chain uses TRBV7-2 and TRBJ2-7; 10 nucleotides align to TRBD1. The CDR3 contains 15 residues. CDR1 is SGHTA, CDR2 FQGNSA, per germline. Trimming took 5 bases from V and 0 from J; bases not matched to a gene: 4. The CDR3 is CASSPDRGVSYEQYF. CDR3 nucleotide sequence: TGTGCCAGCAGCCCGGACAGGGGGGTCTCCTACGAGCAGTACTTC.

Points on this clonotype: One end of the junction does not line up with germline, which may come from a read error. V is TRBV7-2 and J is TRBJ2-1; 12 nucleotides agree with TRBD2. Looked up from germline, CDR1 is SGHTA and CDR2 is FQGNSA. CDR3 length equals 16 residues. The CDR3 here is CAGSPRLAGDSYEQFF. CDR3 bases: TGTGCCGGCAGCCCCAGACTAGCGGGGGACTCCTACGAGCAGTTCTTC.

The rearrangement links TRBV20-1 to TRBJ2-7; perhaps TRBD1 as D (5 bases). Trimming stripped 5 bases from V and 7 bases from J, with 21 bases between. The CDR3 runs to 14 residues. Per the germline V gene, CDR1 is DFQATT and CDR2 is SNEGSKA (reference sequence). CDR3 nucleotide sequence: TGCAGTGCTGACGCAGGGCTACAGGATCGGGAGCAGTACTTC. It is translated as CSADAGLQDREQYF.

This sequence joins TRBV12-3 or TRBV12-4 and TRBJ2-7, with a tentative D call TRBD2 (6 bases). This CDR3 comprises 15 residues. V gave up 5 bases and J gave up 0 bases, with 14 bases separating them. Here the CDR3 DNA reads TGTGCCAGCAGTCCGGCGGGGAGGAGCTCCTACGAGCAGTACTTC. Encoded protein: CASSPAGRSSYEQYF.